Sequencing of this T cell receptor beta chain was carried out in a study of shared clonotypes between healthy human individuals. Whole-study findings and limits: Among non-shared clonotypes, generation probabilities were lower than among those shared by all four donors.

In regard to this clone: Its antigen is not known.

V shed 2 bases and J 3 bases; nucleotides not matched to a gene: 3. The CDR3 consists of 15 residues. Germline CDR1 reads MNHEY; CDR2 reads SVGAGI. As handled by the study authors: ImmunoSEQ only sent back junction sequences with no quality scores, so filtering was done differently. Produced via immunoSEQ multiplex PCR; TCRdb's table is partial and in-frame only. V and J calls and clone size follow that table, whereas D and trimming were derived from the DNA. The sample lists 2 million to 2.5 million clones; 92% were seen once. V usage is TRBV6-5 and J usage is TRBJ2-3, with 9 bases fitting TRBD2. The clonotype originates from a young man in good health. Some clones in this sample may be carry-over from other donors' samples. Sample: naive CD4+ T cells from PBMCs. The subset here: CD45RA+ positively selected. CDR3 loop: CASSYGGRGTDTQYF. CDR3 DNA: TGTGCCAGCAGTTACGGCGGGAGGGGGACAGATACGCAGTATTTT.